The 25 T cell receptor beta chains below were found in one sample sequenced in a study of shared clonotypes between healthy human individuals. Naive CD8 cells comprised CD45RO-negative, CCR7-positively selected cells, excluding terminally differentiated effector memory CD45RA+ cells. TCRdb keeps only in-frame clones here, not all; method: immunoSEQ multiplex PCR. The profile shows 1.5 million to 2.5 million clones, about 95% of them singletons. The sequenced sample consisted of naive CD8+ T cells sorted from blood. These receptors came from a man between 18 and 29 years old in good health.

Concerning this clone itself: The sample contains more than one DNA sequence encoding this CDR3. The chain has TRBV6-5 and TRBJ2-7, with D tentatively TRBD1 (5 bases). V lost 6 bases, J lost 4 bases, and 13 bases lay in between. Germline lookup yields CDR1 MNHEY and CDR2 SVGAGI. The CDR3 consists of 13 residues. The CDR3 is CASSLGPGYEQYF. CDR3 coding DNA: TGTGCCAGCAGCCTCGGGCCAGGGTACGAGCAGTACTTC.

This clone appeared a single time. V is TRBV7-8 and J is TRBJ1-5; D remains ambiguous. The CDR3 totals 16 residues. V was pared by 3 bases and J by 1 base, with 13 bases between. The germline V gene encodes CDR1 SGHVS and CDR2 FQNEAQ. In DNA, the CDR3 is TGTGCCAGCAGCTTCTCAGTTGTGGGGAGCAATCAGCCCCAGCATTTT. Its translation: CASSFSVVGSNQPQHF.

The rearrangement joins TRBV4-3 to TRBJ2-5, with D perhaps TRBD2 (6 bases). Germline CDR1 reads LGHNA; CDR2 reads YSLEER. V was shortened by 0 bases and J by 5 bases, with 10 bases between the two germline ends. The CDR3 is made up of 14 amino acids. The CDR3 here is CASSQDVGGETQYF. The DNA of the CDR3 is TGCGCCAGCAGCCAAGATGTTGGGGGGGAGACCCAGTACTTC.

This sequence joins TRBV28 and TRBJ1-6; D may be TRBD1 (5 bases). Germline-derived CDR1 and CDR2 are MDHEN and SYDVKM. This CDR3 has 15 amino acids. V lost 4 bases and J 8 bases, leaving 15 bases between the germline ends. The CDR3 sequence: CASSSGGGMDSPLHF. The CDR3 DNA follows: TGTGCCAGCAGTTCGGGGGGAGGGATGGATTCACCCCTCCACTTT.

The chain carries TRBV2 and TRBJ1-5; unclear D gene. CDR3 length: 16 amino acids. The germline gives CDR1 SNHLY, CDR2 FYNNEI. V lost 3 bases and J lost 3, with 15 bases in between. The CDR3 nucleotides read TGTGCCAGCAGTGAGTTGGCAGGTCCCTTCAATCAGCCCCAGCATTTT. Translating it yields CASSELAGPFNQPQHF. Combining the CDR3 with reference TRBV2 and TRBJ1-5 gives the whole variable domain EPEVTQTPSHQVTQMGQEVILRCVPISNHLYFYWYRQILGQKVEFLVSFYNNEISEKSEIFDDQFSVERPDGSNFTLKIRSTKLEDSAMYFCASSELAGPFNQPQHFGDGTRLSIL.

The chain couples TRBV10-3 to TRBJ1-1; 7 bases align to TRBD1. Unmatched junction bases numbered 6, after V lost 6 bases and J lost 5 bases. The CDR3 spans 13 residues. In germline, CDR1 is ENHRY, CDR2 SYGVKD. In nucleotides, the CDR3 is TGTGCCATCAGGGACAGGATAAGGACTGAAGCTTTCTTT. Protein sequence: CAIRDRIRTEAFF.

The chain joins TRBV7-9 to TRBJ2-5; D unclear. Germline CDR1 SEHNR, CDR2 FQNEAQ (reference sequence). V dropped 2 bases and J dropped 2 bases, with 12 bases sitting between them. CDR3 length: 15 amino acids. DNA of the CDR3: TGTGCCAGCAGCTTATTATGGGATAAACAAGAGACCCAGTACTTC. Translated: CASSLLWDKQETQYF.

Only one count was recorded for this clone. V is TRBV7-8 and J is TRBJ2-7; 11 positions match TRBD1. The CDR3 spans 17 residues. Germline V CDR1 and CDR2: SGHVS, FQNEAQ. With V trimmed by 0 bases and J by 3 bases, 7 bases remained unmatched. In nucleotides, the CDR3 is TGTGCCAGCAGCTTAGCAGGACAGGGGGCCACTTACTACGAGCAGTACTTC. This encodes CASSLAGQGATYYEQYF.

V usage is TRBV4-3 and J usage is TRBJ1-2; TRBD1 matches 7 bases. V lost 0 bases to trimming and J lost 4 bases; unmatched junction nucleotides: 5. CDR3 length: 15 residues. In germline, CDR1 is LGHNA, CDR2 YSLEER. The CDR3 nucleotides read TGCGCCAGCAGCCAAGACGTCGGGACAGCCTATGGCTACACCTTC. This codes for CASSQDVGTAYGYTF.

The chain couples TRBV13 to TRBJ1-2; possibly TRBD1 for D (5 bases). Germline CDR1 PRHDT, CDR2 FYEKMQ (reference sequence). Deletions cut 6 bases from V and 3 bases from J, with 17 bases between. This CDR3 contains 15 residues. The CDR3, as DNA: TGTGCCAGCAGTCTTACCGGGACGGTGGACTATGGCTACACCTTC. Translated: CASSLTGTVDYGYTF.

The rearrangement uses TRBV9 and TRBJ2-7; 8 positions agree with TRBD2. This CDR3 comprises 17 residues. V lost 0 bases and J lost 3; bases outside the gene matches: 11. Germline V gene sequence: CDR1 SGDLS, CDR2 YYNGEE. The CDR3 coding sequence is TGTGCCAGCAGCGTAGGCCTAGCGGGTGCCGCAGTCTACGAGCAGTACTTC. Protein: CASSVGLAGAAVYEQYF. The whole variable domain, filled in from reference TRBV9 and TRBJ2-7, reads DSGVTQTPKHLITATGQRVTLRCSPRSGDLSVYWYQQSLDQGLQFLIQYYNGEERAKGNILERFSAQQFPDLHSELNLSSLELGDSALYFCASSVGLAGAAVYEQYFGPGTRLTVT.

The chain employs TRBV6-6 and TRBJ1-2; D is undetermined. The CDR3 loop spans 12 amino acids. V was trimmed by 2 bases and J by 5 bases, leaving 6 bases between them. Germline V gene data show CDR1 as MNHNY and CDR2 as SVGAGI (reference sequence). CDR3 amino acids: CASSYPEYGYTF. The CDR3 DNA sequence: TGTGCCAGCAGTTACCCGGAATATGGCTACACCTTC.

The chain joins TRBV5-1 to TRBJ2-7; the D gene is possibly TRBD1 (5 bases). The CDR3 loop spans 13 amino acids. Per the germline V gene, CDR1 is SGHRS and CDR2 is YFSETQ. Trimming took 3 bases from V and 3 from J, leaving 10 bases between them. The CDR3 sequence: CASSWRQYYEQYF. For the CDR3, the DNA is TGCGCCAGCAGCTGGAGACAGTACTACGAGCAGTACTTC.

For this clone: This CDR3 is also generated by other DNA sequences in the sample. V is TRBV5-6 and J is TRBJ1-1, with D uncertain. This CDR3 has 13 residues. Looked up from germline, CDR1 is SGHDT and CDR2 is YYEEEE. Trimming pared 0 bases from V and 2 bases from J, leaving 5 bases between. The CDR3 is CASSLGLNTEAFF. The CDR3 bases are TGTGCCAGCAGCTTGGGGCTAAACACTGAAGCTTTCTTT.

This chain joins TRBV27 and TRBJ1-5; maybe TRBD1 (5 bases). This CDR3 is 14 amino acids long. In germline, CDR1 is MNHEY, CDR2 SMNVEV (reference sequence). Deletions cut 3 bases from V and 4 bases from J, with 10 bases between. CDR3 in amino acids: CASSFDSSNQPQHF. In DNA, the CDR3 is TGTGCCAGCAGTTTTGACAGTAGTAATCAGCCCCAGCATTTT.

The V and J genes are TRBV5-4 and TRBJ1-3; D perhaps matches TRBD1 (5 bases). The CDR3 has 14 residues. Germline V gives CDR1 SGHNT, CDR2 YYREEE (reference sequence). V dropped 3 bases and J dropped 2 bases, with 9 bases sitting between them. For the CDR3, the DNA is TGTGCCAGCAGCTGGGACGGAACTGGAAACACCATATATTTT. As protein: CASSWDGTGNTIYF.

The rearrangement uses TRBV2 and TRBJ1-5; no clear D gene. Germline V gives CDR1 SNHLY, CDR2 FYNNEI. V was shortened by 0 bases and J by 5 bases, with 17 bases between the two germline ends. The CDR3 length is 17 residues. In DNA, the CDR3 is TGTGCCAGCAGTGAAGCTTTGACATCGTTGCTCGATCAGCCCCAGCATTTT. The encoded protein is CASSEALTSLLDQPQHF.

In DNA, the CDR3 is TGTGCCAGCAGTTTCTCCTCTCTTTTCTCCTACAATGAGCAGTTCTTC. It yields the protein CASSFSSLFSYNEQFF. The chain uses TRBV6-5 and TRBJ2-1; D gene unclear. This CDR3 comprises 16 residues. Per the germline V gene, CDR1 is MNHEY and CDR2 is SVGAGI. The germline V and J ends were trimmed by 4 bases and 0 bases, with 13 bases remaining between them.

The gene calls are TRBV6-5 and TRBJ1-2, with TRBD1 as a possible D gene (6 bases). Trimming stripped 4 bases from V and 4 bases from J, with 16 bases between. The CDR3 has 15 residues. The germline CDR1 and CDR2 sequences are MNHEY and SVGAGI. CDR3: CASSSSPDSLYGYTF. The DNA of the CDR3 is TGTGCCAGCAGTTCCTCTCCGGACAGTCTCTATGGCTACACCTTC.

The chain recombines TRBV30 with TRBJ1-1, with a tentative D call TRBD1 (6 bases). The CDR3 totals 14 residues. Germline-derived CDR1 and CDR2 are GTSNPN and SVGIG (reference sequence). The V and J ends lost 1 base and 11 bases respectively, with 20 bases between them. CDR3 residues: CAWSAGPGQRAAFF. The CDR3 nucleotides read TGTGCCTGGAGTGCCGGGCCGGGACAAAGGGCGGCTTTCTTT.

This clone has a single count. The rearrangement links TRBV7-8 to TRBJ1-4, with D perhaps TRBD1 (5 bases). Germline CDR1 and CDR2: SGHVS and FQNEAQ. The ends were cut back, 5 bases at V and 8 bases at J, with 15 bases in the middle. There are 14 residues in the CDR3. The CDR3: CASSAPRGVEKLFF. CDR3 nucleotide sequence: TGTGCCAGCAGCGCCCCCCGGGGGGTGGAAAAACTGTTTTTT.

Turning to this clone: Other nucleotide sequences from this sample produce the same CDR3. V is TRBV27 and J is TRBJ1-1; D is unclear. CDR1 is MNHEY, CDR2 SMNVEV, per germline (reference sequence). Trimming stripped 3 bases from V and 3 bases from J, with 8 bases between. This CDR3 is built from 13 residues. The CDR3 region has the DNA TGTGCCAGCAGTTTGGTGGGCTACACTGAAGCTTTCTTT. Translating gives CASSLVGYTEAFF.

The chain joins TRBV9 to TRBJ2-7, with D tentatively TRBD1 or TRBD2 (6 bases each). Germline V CDR1 and CDR2: SGDLS, YYNGEE. Trimming shortened V by 0 bases and J by 0 bases, and 19 bases separated the two germline ends. The CDR3 loop spans 18 amino acids. CDR3 nucleotide sequence: TGTGCCAGCAGCGTAGAAGGAGGGGGGCAGGGCCGCTCCTACGAGCAGTACTTC. It encodes CASSVEGGGQGRSYEQYF.

The chain couples TRBV2 to TRBJ1-6; D is uncertain. Germline lookup yields CDR1 SNHLY and CDR2 FYNNEI. The CDR3 runs to 17 residues. V was trimmed by 2 bases and J by 9 bases, leaving 20 bases between them. The CDR3 protein is CASSENPGPSRGSPLHF. Written as DNA, the CDR3 is TGTGCCAGCAGTGAAAACCCGGGCCCCTCCCGGGGTTCACCCCTCCACTTT.

V gene TRBV5-4 combines with J gene TRBJ1-2; 9 nucleotides agree with TRBD1. V shed 0 bases and J 6 bases; nucleotides not matched to a gene: 12. Germline V gives CDR1 SGHNT, CDR2 YYREEE (reference sequence). The CDR3 has 17 residues. The chain's CDR3 is CASSLAGTGNGRDGYTF. The CDR3 bases are TGTGCCAGCAGCTTGGCCGGGACAGGGAATGGAAGAGATGGCTACACCTTC.